Listed below are T cell receptor beta chains from one sample, sequenced in a study of CD8+CD57+ T cells in acquired aplastic anemia. Each CDR3 protein is one row after TCRdb ran MiXCR on the reads. The data contain about 420,000 distinct CDR3 sequences, around 72% of them singletons. The sample taken for sequencing was sorted CD4+, CD8+, or CD8+CD57+ T cells (not recorded which) from PBMCs. These TCRs come from a human donor in good health, serving as a control. Both conserved end residues are part of each CDR3. A D gene is named only where the DNA matches it firmly. Rows may omit the clone size; those that give it use once, few, many or a size class.

CDR3 protein	CDR3 DNA	D gene	clone size	V gene	J gene
CASTRDTRSGELFF	TGTGCCAGCACCCGTGACACCCGAAGCGGTGAACTTTTTTTT	.	once	TRBV7-2	TRBJ2-2
CASRGGTERNQPQHF	TGTGCCAGCAGGGGTGGGACAGAGAGAAATCAGCCCCAGCATTTT	TRBD1	many	TRBV2	TRBJ1-5
CSASSVGGQGNTIYF	TGCAGTGCTAGTTCCGTGGGGGGGCAAGGAAACACCATATATTTT	.	.	TRBV20-1	TRBJ1-3
CASTLAGEGTQYF	TGTGCCAGCACTCTAGCGGGGGAAGGTACGCAGTATTTT	TRBD2	once	TRBV12-3/TRBV12-4	TRBJ2-3
CASSPDVDTEAFF	TGTGCCAGCAGCCCGGACGTAGACACTGAAGCTTTCTTT	.	once	TRBV12-3/TRBV12-4	TRBJ1-1
CSATRSGHEPQHF	TGCAGCGCGACGAGGTCGGGGCACGAGCCCCAGCATTTT	.	.	TRBV20-1	TRBJ1-5
CASSPVRGWGQGLAHEQFF	TGTGCCAGCAGTCCGGTTCGCGGTTGGGGACAGGGTCTCGCACATGAGCAGTTCTTC	TRBD1	.	TRBV25-1	TRBJ2-1
CSAGDQGTEKLFF	TGCAGTGCGGGAGATCAGGGGACAGAAAAACTGTTTTTT	.	.	TRBV20-1	TRBJ1-4
CASSSLRTYGYTF	TGTGCCAGCAGTTCACTGAGAACCTATGGCTACACCTTC	.	many	TRBV27	TRBJ1-2
CASSLEEQDYESFF	TGTGCCAGCAGCTTGGAAGAACAAGACTATGAATCTTTCTTT	.	.	TRBV7-2	TRBJ1-1
CASSTQGGNTAAFF	TGTGCCAGCAGCACACAGGGGGGGAACACTGCTGCTTTCTTT	TRBD1	.	TRBV7-2	TRBJ1-1
CSSKLSGTEQFF	TGCAGCTCGAAATTATCAGGGACTGAGCAGTTCTTC	.	.	TRBV29-1	TRBJ2-1
CASSDPGQSPYEQYF	TGTGCCAGCAGTGATCCCGGACAGTCACCCTACGAGCAGTACTTC	.	few	TRBV6-9	TRBJ2-7
CASSPPGVNEQFF	TGTGCCAGCTCACCACCAGGGGTCAATGAGCAGTTCTTC	.	many	TRBV18	TRBJ2-1
CASSAGHTTDEKLFF	TGTGCCAGCAGTGCGGGACACACAACTGATGAGAAACTGTTTTTT	.	.	TRBV2	TRBJ1-4
CASRKEAGGNYGYTF	TGTGCCAGCAGGAAAGAAGCGGGGGGGAACTATGGCTACACCTTC	.	.	TRBV9	TRBJ1-2